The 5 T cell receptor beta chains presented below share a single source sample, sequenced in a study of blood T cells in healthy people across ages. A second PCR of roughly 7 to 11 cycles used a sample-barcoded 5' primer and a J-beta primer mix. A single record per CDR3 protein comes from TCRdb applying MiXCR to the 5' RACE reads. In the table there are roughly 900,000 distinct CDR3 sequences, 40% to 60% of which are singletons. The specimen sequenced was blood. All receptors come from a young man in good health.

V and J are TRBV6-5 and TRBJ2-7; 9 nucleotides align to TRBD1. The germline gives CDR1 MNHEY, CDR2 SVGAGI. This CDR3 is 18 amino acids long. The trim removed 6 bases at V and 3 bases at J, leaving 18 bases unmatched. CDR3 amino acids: CASSLLPDRGVSRYEQYF. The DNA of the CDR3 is TGTGCCAGCAGCCTACTCCCCGACAGGGGGGTGTCCCGCTACGAGCAGTACTTC.

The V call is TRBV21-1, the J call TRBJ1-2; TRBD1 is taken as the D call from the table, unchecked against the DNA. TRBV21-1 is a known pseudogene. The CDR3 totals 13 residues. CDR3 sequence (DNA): TGTGCCTACAAATCGGGACAACCCTATGGCTACACCTTC. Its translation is CAYKSGQPYGYTF.

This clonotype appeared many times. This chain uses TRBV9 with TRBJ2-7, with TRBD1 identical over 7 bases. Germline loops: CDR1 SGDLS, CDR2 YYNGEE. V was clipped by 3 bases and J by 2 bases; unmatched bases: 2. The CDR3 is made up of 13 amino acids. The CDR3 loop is CASSAGTAYEQYF. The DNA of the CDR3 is TGTGCCAGCAGCGCCGGGACAGCCTACGAGCAGTACTTC.

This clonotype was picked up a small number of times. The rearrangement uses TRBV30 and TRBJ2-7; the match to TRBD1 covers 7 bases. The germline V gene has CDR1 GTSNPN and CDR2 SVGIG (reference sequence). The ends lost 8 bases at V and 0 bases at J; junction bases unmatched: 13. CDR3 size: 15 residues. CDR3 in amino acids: CATTPSGTASYEQYF. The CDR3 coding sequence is TGTGCCACAACTCCTTCGGGGACAGCCTCCTACGAGCAGTACTTC.

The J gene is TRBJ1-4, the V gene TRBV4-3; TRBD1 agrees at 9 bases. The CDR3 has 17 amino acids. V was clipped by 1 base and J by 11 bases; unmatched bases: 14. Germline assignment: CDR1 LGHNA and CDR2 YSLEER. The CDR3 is CASSQAGQGSFGGKLFF. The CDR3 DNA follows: TGCGCCAGCAGCCAAGCGGGACAGGGATCTTTTGGAGGGAAACTGTTTTTT.